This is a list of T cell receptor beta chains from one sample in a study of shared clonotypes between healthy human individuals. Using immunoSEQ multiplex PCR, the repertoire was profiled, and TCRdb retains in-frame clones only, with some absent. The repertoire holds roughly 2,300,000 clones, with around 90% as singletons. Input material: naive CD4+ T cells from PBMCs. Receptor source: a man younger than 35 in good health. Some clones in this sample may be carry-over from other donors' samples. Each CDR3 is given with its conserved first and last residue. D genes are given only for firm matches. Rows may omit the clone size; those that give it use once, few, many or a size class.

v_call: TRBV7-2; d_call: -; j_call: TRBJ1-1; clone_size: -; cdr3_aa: CASSLIGGRLAEAFF; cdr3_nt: TGTGCCAGCAGCTTAATCGGGGGGCGCCTCGCTGAAGCTTTCTTT
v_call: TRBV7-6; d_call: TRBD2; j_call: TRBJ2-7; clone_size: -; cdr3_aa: CASSLRPSGNYDYYEQYF; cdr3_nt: TGTGCCAGCAGCTTACGGCCTAGCGGGAACTATGACTACTACGAGCAGTACTTC
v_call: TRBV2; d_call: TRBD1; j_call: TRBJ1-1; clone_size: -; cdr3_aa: CAGLPGQGSTEAFF; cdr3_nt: TGTGCCGGACTACCTGGACAGGGAAGTACTGAAGCTTTCTTT
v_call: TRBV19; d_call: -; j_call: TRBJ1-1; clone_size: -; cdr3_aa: CASSPRGEADTEAFF; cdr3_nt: TGTGCCAGTAGTCCCCGGGGGGAGGCGGACACTGAAGCTTTCTTT
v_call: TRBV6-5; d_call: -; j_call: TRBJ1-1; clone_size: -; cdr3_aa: CASTPYLGGRTEAFF; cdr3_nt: TGTGCCAGCACCCCGTACCTCGGGGGTCGGACTGAAGCTTTCTTT
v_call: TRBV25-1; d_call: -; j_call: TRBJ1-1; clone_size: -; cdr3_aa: CASTPRQAVNTEAFF; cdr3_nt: TGTGCCAGCACCCCCCGACAGGCTGTGAACACTGAAGCTTTCTTT
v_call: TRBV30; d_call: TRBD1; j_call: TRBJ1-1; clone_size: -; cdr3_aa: CAWGGQGATEAFF; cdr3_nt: TGTGCCTGGGGGGGACAGGGGGCCACTGAAGCTTTCTTT
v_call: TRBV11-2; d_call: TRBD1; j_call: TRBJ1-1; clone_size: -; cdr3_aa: CASSFTGGTEAFF; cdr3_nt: TGTGCCAGCAGCTTCACAGGGGGCACTGAAGCTTTCTTT
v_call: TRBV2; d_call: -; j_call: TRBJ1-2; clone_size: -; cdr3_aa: CASREGGANYGYTF; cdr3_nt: TGTGCCAGCAGAGAGGGGGGGGCGAACTATGGCTACACCTTC
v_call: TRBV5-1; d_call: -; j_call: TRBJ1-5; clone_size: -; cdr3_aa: CASSFRGEQGQPQHF; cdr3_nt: TGCGCCAGCAGCTTCCGGGGAGAACAGGGTCAGCCCCAGCATTTT
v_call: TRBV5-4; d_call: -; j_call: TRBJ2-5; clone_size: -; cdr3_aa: CASSSRQAQETQYF; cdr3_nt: TGTGCCAGCAGCTCCCGACAGGCTCAAGAGACCCAGTACTTC
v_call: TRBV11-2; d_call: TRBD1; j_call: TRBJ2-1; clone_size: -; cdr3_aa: CASSPRQGSYNEQFF; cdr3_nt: TGTGCCAGCAGCCCCAGACAGGGCTCCTACAATGAGCAGTTCTTC
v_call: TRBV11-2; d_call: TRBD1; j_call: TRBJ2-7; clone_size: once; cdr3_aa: CASSPRQGRYEQYF; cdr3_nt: TGTGCCAGCAGCCCCCGACAGGGGCGCTACGAGCAGTACTTC
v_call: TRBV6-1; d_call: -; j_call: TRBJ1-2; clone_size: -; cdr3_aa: CASSDLFYGYTF; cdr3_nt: TGTGCCAGCAGTGATCTGTTCTATGGCTACACCTTC
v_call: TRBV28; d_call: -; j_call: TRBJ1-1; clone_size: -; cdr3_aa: CASSFSLTEAFF; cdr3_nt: TGTGCCAGCAGTTTCTCTCTCACTGAAGCTTTCTTT
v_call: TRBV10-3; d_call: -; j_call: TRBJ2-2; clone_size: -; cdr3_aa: CAIRKDSTNTGELFF; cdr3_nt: TGTGCCATCAGAAAGGACAGCACGAACACCGGGGAGCTGTTTTTT
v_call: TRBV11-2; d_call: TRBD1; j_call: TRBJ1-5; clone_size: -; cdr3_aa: CASSPGQGASNQPQHF; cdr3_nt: TGTGCCAGCAGCCCCGGACAGGGGGCTAGCAATCAGCCCCAGCATTTT